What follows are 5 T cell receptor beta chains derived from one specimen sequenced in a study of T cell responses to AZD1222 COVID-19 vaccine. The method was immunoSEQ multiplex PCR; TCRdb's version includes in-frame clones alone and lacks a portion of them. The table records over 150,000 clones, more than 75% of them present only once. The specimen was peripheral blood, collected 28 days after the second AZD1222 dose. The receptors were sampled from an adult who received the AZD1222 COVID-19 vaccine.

The CDR3 here is CASSVEDNQPQHF. CDR3 DNA: TGTGCCAGCAGTGTAGAGGATAATCAGCCCCAGCATTTT. This chain joins TRBV2 and TRBJ1-5; D remains ambiguous. The CDR3 is 13 residues long. Deletions cut 4 bases from V and 4 bases from J, with 8 bases between. Germline loops: CDR1 SNHLY, CDR2 FYNNEI.

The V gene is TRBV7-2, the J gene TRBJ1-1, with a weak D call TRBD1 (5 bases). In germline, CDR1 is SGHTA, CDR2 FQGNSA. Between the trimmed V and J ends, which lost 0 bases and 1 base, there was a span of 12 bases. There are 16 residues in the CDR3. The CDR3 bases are TGTGCCAGCAGCTTAGCAAAAGGGGTCCCGAACACTGAAGCTTTCTTT. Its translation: CASSLAKGVPNTEAFF.

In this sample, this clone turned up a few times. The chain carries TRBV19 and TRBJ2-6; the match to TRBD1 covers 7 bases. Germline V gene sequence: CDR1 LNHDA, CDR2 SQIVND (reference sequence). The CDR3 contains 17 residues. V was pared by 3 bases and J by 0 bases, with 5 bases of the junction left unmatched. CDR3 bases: TGTGCCAGTAGTATGACAGGGCGAGGCTCTGGGGCCAACGTCCTGACTTTC. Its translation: CASSMTGRGSGANVLTF.

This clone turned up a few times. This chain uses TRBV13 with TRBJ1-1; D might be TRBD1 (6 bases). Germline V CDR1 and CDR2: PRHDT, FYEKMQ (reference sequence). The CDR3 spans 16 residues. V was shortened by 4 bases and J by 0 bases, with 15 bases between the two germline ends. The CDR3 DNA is TGTGCCAGCAGCTATGGACAGCGTTCTATGAACACTGAAGCTTTCTTT. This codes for CASSYGQRSMNTEAFF. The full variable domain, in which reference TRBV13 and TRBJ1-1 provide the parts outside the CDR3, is AAGVIQSPRHLIKEKRETATLKCYPIPRHDTVYWYQQGPGQDPQFLISFYEKMQSDKGSIPDRFSAQQFSDYHSELNMSSLELGDSALYFCASSYGQRSMNTEAFFGQGTRLTVV.

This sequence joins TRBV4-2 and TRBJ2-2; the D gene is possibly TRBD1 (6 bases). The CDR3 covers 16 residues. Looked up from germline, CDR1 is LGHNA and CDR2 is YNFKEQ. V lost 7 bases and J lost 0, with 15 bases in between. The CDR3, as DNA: TGTGCCAGCAATCCCAGGGGAATATCGAACACCGGGGAGCTGTTTTTT. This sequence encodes CASNPRGISNTGELFF.